What follows are 30 T cell receptor beta chains derived from one specimen sequenced in a study of blood T cell repertoires in COVID-19. The assay was immunoSEQ multiplex PCR, and TCRdb's table has in-frame clones only and misses some. The table shows under 200,000 clones, with roughly 84% occurring only once. The specimen sequenced was PBMCs or T cells enriched from blood (not recorded which). The receptors shown here come from a man aged 55 to 70 who had recovered from COVID-19.

The chain couples TRBV13 to TRBJ1-5, with no clear D. CDR3 length equals 16 residues. Per germline, CDR1 PRHDT and CDR2 FYEKMQ (reference sequence). V was cut by 0 bases and J by 0 bases, with 9 bases left in between. The CDR3 loop reads CASSLGLGDSNQPQHF. Written as DNA, the CDR3 is TGTGCCAGCAGCTTAGGCCTAGGAGATAGCAATCAGCCCCAGCATTTT. The variable domain in full, completed from reference TRBV13 and TRBJ1-5, reads AAGVIQSPRHLIKEKRETATLKCYPIPRHDTVYWYQQGPGQDPQFLISFYEKMQSDKGSIPDRFSAQQFSDYHSELNMSSLELGDSALYFCASSLGLGDSNQPQHFGDGTRLSIL.

The table lists this clone with a count of one. CDR3: CAWRGALGTGELFF. CDR3 nucleotides: TGTGCCTGGAGGGGGGCACTCGGCACCGGGGAGCTGTTTTTT. This chain links TRBV30 with TRBJ2-2; a weak D match, TRBD1 (6 bases). This CDR3 spans 14 amino acids. Trimming removed 3 bases at V and 4 bases at J, with 12 bases between. The germline CDR1 and CDR2 sequences are GTSNPN and SVGIG (reference sequence).

The chain recombines TRBV5-4 with TRBJ2-7, with TRBD2 matching over 9 bases. The germline CDR1 and CDR2 sequences are SGHNT and YYREEE (reference sequence). The J segment lost 3 bases and the V segment lost 4 bases, leaving 5 bases of the junction unmatched. There are 14 residues in the CDR3. CDR3 protein: CASSLSGRDYEQYF. For the CDR3, the DNA is TGTGCCAGCAGCCTTAGCGGGAGAGACTACGAGCAGTACTTC.

This chain uses TRBV15 with TRBJ1-2; tentatively, D is TRBD1 (6 bases). This CDR3 region has 14 residues. Germline CDR1 reads LNHNV; CDR2 reads YYDKDF (reference sequence). V lost 7 bases to trimming and J lost 4 bases, with 16 bases between them. The CDR3 nucleotides read TGTGCCACCACGTCGGGCAGGGGATCCTATGGCTACACCTTC. Translated, it gives CATTSGRGSYGYTF.

The chain carries TRBV3-1 (or the pseudogene TRBV3-2) and TRBJ1-3, with 7 bases lining up with TRBD1. This CDR3 is built from 16 residues. V was pared by 2 bases and J by 3 bases, with 7 bases of the junction left unmatched. Germline loops: CDR1 LGHDT, CDR2 YNNKEL (reference sequence). CDR3 nucleotide sequence: TGTGCCAGCAGCCAACGTCCGGGACAGCTTGGAAACACCATATATTTT. Amino acid sequence: CASSQRPGQLGNTIYF.

The chain employs TRBV28 and TRBJ1-1; 10 nucleotides match TRBD1. The V gene end was trimmed by 7 bases and the J gene end by 11 bases; junction bases not matched to a gene: 10. CDR1 MDHEN and CDR2 SYDVKM come from the germline V gene. The CDR3 is made up of 13 amino acids. In nucleotides, the CDR3 is TGTGCCAGCAACGGGGACAGGGGAGGGGCCGCTTTCTTT. Translated: CASNGDRGGAAFF.

CDR3 protein: CASSRTSGGRKETQYF. CDR3 nucleotide sequence: TGTGCCAGCAGTCGGACTAGCGGGGGGCGTAAAGAGACCCAGTACTTC. The chain uses TRBV2 and TRBJ2-5, with 14 bases fitting TRBD2. The CDR3 contains 16 residues. CDR1 is SNHLY and CDR2 is FYNNEI in the germline V gene. After removal of 5 bases from V and 3 bases from J, the junction contained 5 bases not matched to a gene. Looking up the rest from reference TRBV2 and TRBJ2-5 gives the full variable domain: EPEVTQTPSHQVTQMGQEVILRCVPISNHLYFYWYRQILGQKVEFLVSFYNNEISEKSEIFDDQFSVERPDGSNFTLKIRSTKLEDSAMYFCASSRTSGGRKETQYFGPGTRLLVL.

The chain employs TRBV27 and TRBJ1-6; D unclear. Trimming removed 3 bases from V and 12 bases from J, with 15 bases in between. The CDR3 contains 14 residues. Per germline, CDR1 MNHEY and CDR2 SMNVEV (reference sequence). The chain's CDR3 is CASSFRQALEPLHF. The CDR3 coding sequence is TGTGCCAGCAGTTTTAGGCAGGCCCTGGAACCCCTCCACTTT.

This rearrangement joins TRBV6-2 or TRBV6-3 to TRBJ2-5; 9 nucleotides align to TRBD2. CDR3 length equals 15 residues. V was clipped by 6 bases and J by 1 base; unmatched bases: 6. The germline gives CDR1 MNHEY, CDR2 SVGEGT. The CDR3 region is CASSPAGGIQETQYF. The DNA for the CDR3 is TGTGCCAGCAGCCCTGCGGGGGGGATCCAAGAGACCCAGTACTTC.

In nucleotides, the CDR3 is TGTGCCAGCACCTCGGGGACTAGCGGGAGTTACTCCTACGAGCAGTACTTC. Encoded protein: CASTSGTSGSYSYEQYF. This chain connects TRBV11-2 to TRBJ2-7; 14 nucleotides agree with TRBD2. CDR3 length equals 17 residues. J gave up 0 bases and V 7 bases, and 8 bases lay outside the gene matches. CDR1 and CDR2 (germline): SGHAT, FQNNGV.

This sequence joins TRBV12-3 or TRBV12-4 and TRBJ2-4, with D possibly matching TRBD2 (6 bases). The V gene lost 4 bases and the J gene lost 9 bases, with 13 bases spanning the gap. The CDR3 loop spans 13 amino acids. The CDR3 loop is CASSSDKGGIQYF. The CDR3 nucleotides read TGTGCCAGCAGTTCGGACAAGGGAGGCATTCAGTACTTC.

V gene TRBV15 combines with J gene TRBJ2-5, with D uncertain. The CDR3 extends over 15 amino acids. Trimming cost V 0 bases and J 5 bases, with 13 bases left between them. CDR1 and CDR2 from the germline V gene are LNHNV and YYDKDF (reference sequence). CDR3 in DNA: TGTGCCACCAGCAGAGACTCCAAAGCGCGGGAGACCCAGTACTTC. This gives the protein CATSRDSKARETQYF.

The chain couples TRBV20-1 to TRBJ2-3; a possible D gene is TRBD2 (5 bases). The CDR3 covers 15 residues. The germline gives CDR1 DFQATT, CDR2 SNEGSKA (reference sequence). V lost 3 bases and J lost 1, with 14 bases in between. This chain's CDR3 is CSASASSGRTDTQYF. CDR3 sequence (DNA): TGCAGTGCTAGTGCTTCCAGCGGACGCACAGATACGCAGTATTTT.

This chain connects TRBV9 to TRBJ1-4; D is unresolved. V lost 4 bases and J lost 8, with 15 bases in between. The CDR3 covers 14 residues. Germline CDR1 and CDR2: SGDLS and YYNGEE. In DNA form, the CDR3 reads TGTGCCAGCAGCCCCCGTGGGAGTCGGGAAAAACTGTTTTTT. Translation: CASSPRGSREKLFF.

The genes are TRBV6-5 and TRBJ1-5; tentative D call: TRBD1 (5 bases). Trimming removed 5 bases from V and 4 bases from J, with 15 bases in between. The CDR3 consists of 15 residues. The germline gives CDR1 MNHEY, CDR2 SVGAGI. CDR3 loop: CASSHPGLVNQPQHF. In DNA, the CDR3 is TGTGCCAGCAGTCATCCGGGACTGGTTAATCAGCCCCAGCATTTT.

This clone has just one count. The chain joins TRBV11-2 to TRBJ1-2, with TRBD1 matching 11 bases. This CDR3 has 15 residues. Germline V lookup: CDR1 SGHAT, CDR2 FQNNGV. Trimming took 4 bases from V and 5 from J; bases not matched to a gene: 6. The CDR3 sequence: CASSSGQGARYGYTF. CDR3 DNA sequence: TGTGCCAGCAGCTCAGGACAGGGGGCACGTTATGGCTACACCTTC.

The gene calls are TRBV19 and TRBJ2-7, with D perhaps TRBD1 (6 bases). CDR3 length equals 17 residues. Germline CDR1 and CDR2: LNHDA and SQIVND (reference sequence). Trimming removed 5 bases from V and 2 bases from J, with 22 bases in between. In nucleotides, the CDR3 is TGTGCCAGTAGTGAGAGACCCATGGGGGCAGGGACCTACGAGCAGTACTTC. This gives the protein CASSERPMGAGTYEQYF.

This chain uses TRBV6-1 with TRBJ1-5; no reliable D call. CDR3 length equals 15 residues. Germline values: CDR1 MNHNS, CDR2 SASEGT. V was shortened by 2 bases and J by 2 bases, with 10 bases between the two germline ends. CDR3: CASSERGRGNQPQHF. CDR3 coding DNA: TGTGCCAGCAGTGAACGAGGGCGGGGCAATCAGCCCCAGCATTTT.

The rearrangement joins TRBV7-9 to TRBJ1-2, with 7 positions matching TRBD1. This CDR3 has 16 amino acids. In germline, CDR1 is SEHNR, CDR2 FQNEAQ (reference sequence). The junction had 9 bases not matched to a gene; V was cut back by 5 bases and J by 0 bases. The CDR3 reads CASSPSRGYANYGYTF. CDR3 sequence (DNA): TGTGCCAGCAGCCCGAGCAGGGGGTACGCTAACTATGGCTACACCTTC. Using reference TRBV7-9 and TRBJ1-2 for the parts outside the CDR3, the full variable domain is DTGVSQNPRHKITKRGQNVTFRCDPISEHNRLYWYRQTLGQGPEFLTYFQNEAQLEKSRLLSDRFSAERPKGSFSTLEIQRTEQGDSAMYLCASSPSRGYANYGYTFGSGTRLTVV.

Concerning this clone itself: Germline and junction disagree at one end, which may indicate a read error. J is TRBJ2-7 and V is TRBV3-1 (or the pseudogene TRBV3-2); 9 nucleotides line up with TRBD2. CDR3 size: 14 residues. Germline assignment: CDR1 LGHDT and CDR2 YNNKEL (reference sequence). The CDR3 coding sequence is TGTGCCAGCAGCCAAGACCTTCTTGGCAGCGGGAGGCACTTC. Its translation is CASSQDLLGSGRHF.

The chain employs TRBV5-1 and TRBJ2-7; TRBD1 might be the D (5 bases). The CDR3 extends over 14 amino acids. Germline-derived CDR1 and CDR2 are SGHRS and YFSETQ. V was clipped by 0 bases and J by 2 bases, with 9 bases between them. The CDR3 protein is CASSLVGATYEQYF. The CDR3 nucleotides read TGCGCCAGCAGCTTGGTAGGGGCTACCTACGAGCAGTACTTC.

This clone was picked up a small number of times. The genes are TRBV11-2 and TRBJ1-3, with 7 positions matching TRBD1. Trimming cost V 5 bases and J 0 bases; bases outside gene matches: 13. Germline V lookup: CDR1 SGHAT, CDR2 FQNNGV. The CDR3 covers 18 residues. CDR3 sequence: CASSPIRGDRSSGNTIYF. CDR3 DNA: TGTGCCAGCAGCCCTATAAGGGGGGACAGAAGCTCTGGAAACACCATATATTTT.

This clone was recorded once. The chain couples TRBV5-5 to TRBJ1-2; the D gene is possibly TRBD1 (5 bases). V shed 4 bases and J shed 8 bases, with 21 bases lying between them. Germline V gives CDR1 SGHKS, CDR2 YYEKEE (reference sequence). This CDR3 is built from 15 residues. In DNA, the CDR3 is TGTGCCAGCAGCCCCCTTGGCAGGGAGGCTATGGGCTACACCTTC. Amino acid sequence: CASSPLGREAMGYTF.

This clone came up a few times. The chain links TRBV6-5 to TRBJ1-6; D is perhaps TRBD1 (5 bases). Trimming shortened V by 0 bases and J by 9 bases, and 12 bases separated the two germline ends. This CDR3 contains 15 residues. Germline lookup yields CDR1 MNHEY and CDR2 SVGAGI. CDR3 coding DNA: TGTGCCAGCAGTTACTCGCCCGGGGGTGGTTCACCCCTCCACTTT. It is translated as CASSYSPGGGSPLHF.

This clone was seen only a few times. This sequence joins TRBV10-3 and TRBJ1-5; D is ambiguous. The ends were cut back, 4 bases at V and 2 bases at J, with 6 bases in the middle. This CDR3 is 13 amino acids long. Germline-derived CDR1 and CDR2 are ENHRY and SYGVKD. The CDR3 region has the DNA TGTGCCATCAGTGTAGCTGGCAATCAGCCCCAGCATTTT. Translation gives CAISVAGNQPQHF.

The V call is TRBV6-5, the J call TRBJ2-7, with D possibly matching TRBD1 (6 bases). Between the trimmed V and J ends, which lost 7 bases and 9 bases, there was a span of 13 bases. CDR3 length equals 11 residues. The germline gives CDR1 MNHEY, CDR2 SVGAGI. The CDR3 protein is CASMGASRQYF. Written as DNA, the CDR3 is TGTGCCAGCATGGGGGCGTCTCGGCAGTACTTC.

The chain has TRBV12-2 and TRBJ2-7; the D call of TRBD1 is as the table states it, not checked on the DNA. TRBV12-2 is given as a pseudogene. The CDR3 extends over 15 amino acids. In DNA form, the CDR3 reads TGTGCAAGTCGCCCACCCCGGGACAGAACCTACGAGCAGTACTTC. It yields the protein CASRPPRDRTYEQYF.

This clone was counted once. The rearrangement links TRBV3-1 (or the pseudogene TRBV3-2) to TRBJ2-3; D is possibly TRBD2 (5 bases). The CDR3 contains 15 residues. Germline V gene sequence: CDR1 LGHDT, CDR2 YNNKEL (reference sequence). Trimming left V 1 base short and J 2 bases short, with 10 bases between. CDR3 loop: CASSQGTGYTDTQYF. CDR3 nucleotides: TGTGCCAGCAGCCAAGGTACGGGGTACACAGATACGCAGTATTTT.

The chain recombines TRBV4-1 with TRBJ1-2, with a tentative D call TRBD1 (6 bases). The CDR3 spans 15 residues. The V end was cut by 7 bases, the J end by 4 bases, with 19 bases between. CDR1 is MGHRA, CDR2 YSYEKL, per germline. The CDR3 DNA sequence: TGCGCCAGCACGGGACACGGAACCCGAGGCTATGGCTACACCTTC. Translating gives CASTGHGTRGYGYTF.

The CDR3 sequence: CASSSGEVTYEQYF. CDR3 in DNA: TGTGCCAGCAGCTCCGGCGAGGTTACCTACGAGCAGTACTTC. This chain uses TRBV5-6 with TRBJ2-7; no clear D gene. Germline V gene sequence: CDR1 SGHDT, CDR2 YYEEEE. V was pared by 3 bases and J by 2 bases, with 12 bases between. This CDR3 is 14 amino acids long. The full variable domain, with the rest looked up from reference TRBV5-6 and TRBJ2-7, is DAGVTQSPTHLIKTRGQQVTLRCSPKSGHDTVSWYQQALGQGPQFIFQYYEEEERQRGNFPDRFSGHQFPNYSSELNVNALLLGDSALYLCASSSGEVTYEQYFGPGTRLTVT.